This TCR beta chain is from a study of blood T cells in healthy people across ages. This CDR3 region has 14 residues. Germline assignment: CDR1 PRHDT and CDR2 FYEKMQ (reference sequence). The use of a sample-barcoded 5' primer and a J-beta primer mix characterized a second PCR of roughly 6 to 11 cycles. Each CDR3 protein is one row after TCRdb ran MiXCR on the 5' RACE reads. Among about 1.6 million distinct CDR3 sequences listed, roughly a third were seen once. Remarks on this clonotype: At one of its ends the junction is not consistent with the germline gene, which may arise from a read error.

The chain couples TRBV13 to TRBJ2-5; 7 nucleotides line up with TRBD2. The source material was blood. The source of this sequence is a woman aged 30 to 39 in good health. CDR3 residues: CASSSLADQETLYF. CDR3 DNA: TGTGCCAGCAGCTCCCTAGCGGACCAAGAGACCCTGTACTTC.